The T cell receptor beta chain described here comes from a study of blood T cell repertoires in COVID-19. Study background: Whether acute or convalescent, the COVID-19 samples came from the United States, Italy and Spain.

Data came from immunoSEQ multiplex PCR; TCRdb stores just in-frame clones and leaves some out. The sample consists of over 9,500 clones, approximately 91% of them appearing once. Sequences were obtained from peripheral blood. The TCR comes from a woman aged 60-75 years with active COVID-19.

CDR3 nucleotide sequence: TGTGCCAGCAGCCCTCAATCAGGGAGGGCCGGCGGCTACACCTTC. Translating it yields CASSPQSGRAGGYTF. This sequence joins TRBV7-9 and TRBJ1-2, with TRBD1 as a possible D gene (5 bases). CDR3 length: 15 residues. Trimming shortened V by 5 bases and J by 8 bases, and 21 bases separated the two germline ends. Germline V gene sequence: CDR1 SEHNR, CDR2 FQNEAQ (reference sequence).